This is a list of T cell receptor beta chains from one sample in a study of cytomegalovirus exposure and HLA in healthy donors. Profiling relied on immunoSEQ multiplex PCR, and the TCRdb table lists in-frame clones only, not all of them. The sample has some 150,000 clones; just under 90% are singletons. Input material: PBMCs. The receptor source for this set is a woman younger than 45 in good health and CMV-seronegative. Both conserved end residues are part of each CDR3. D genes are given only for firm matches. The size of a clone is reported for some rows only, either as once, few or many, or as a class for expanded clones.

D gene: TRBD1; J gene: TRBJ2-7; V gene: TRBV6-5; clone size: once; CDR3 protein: CASSSDRGQAYEQYF; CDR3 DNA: TGTGCCAGCAGTTCTGACAGGGGGCAAGCCTACGAGCAGTACTTC
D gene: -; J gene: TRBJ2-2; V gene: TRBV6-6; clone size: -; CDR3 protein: CASSGRGDTGELFF; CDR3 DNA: TGTGCCAGCAGTGGAAGGGGTGACACCGGGGAGCTGTTTTTT
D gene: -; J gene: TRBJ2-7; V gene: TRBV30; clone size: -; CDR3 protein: CAWSVISLYEQYF; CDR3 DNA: TGTGCCTGGAGTGTAATCTCCCTCTACGAGCAGTACTTC
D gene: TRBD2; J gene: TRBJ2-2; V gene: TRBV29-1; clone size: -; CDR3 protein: CSVESGGAGTGELFF; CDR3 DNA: TGCAGCGTTGAGTCGGGGGGGGCGGGTACCGGGGAGCTGTTTTTT
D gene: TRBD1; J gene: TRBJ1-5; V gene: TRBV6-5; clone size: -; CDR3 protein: CASAGQRNQPQHF; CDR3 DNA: TGTGCCAGTGCGGGACAGAGAAATCAGCCCCAGCATTTT
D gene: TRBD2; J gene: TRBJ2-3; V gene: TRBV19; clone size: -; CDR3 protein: CASSTSGSSTDTQYF; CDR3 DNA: TGTGCCAGTAGTACTAGCGGATCTAGCACAGATACGCAGTATTTT
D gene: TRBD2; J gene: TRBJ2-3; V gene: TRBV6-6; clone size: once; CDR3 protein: CASSHPLAGGTDTQYF; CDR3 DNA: TGTGCCAGCAGTCACCCACTAGCGGGAGGCACAGATACGCAGTATTTT
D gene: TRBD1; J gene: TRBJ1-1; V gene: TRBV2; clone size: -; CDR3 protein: CASRGQGAVAEAFF; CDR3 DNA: TGTGCCAGCCGAGGACAGGGGGCGGTCGCTGAAGCTTTCTTT
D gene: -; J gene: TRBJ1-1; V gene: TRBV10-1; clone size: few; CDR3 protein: CASSASRDNTEAFF; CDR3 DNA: TGCGCCAGCAGTGCATCCAGGGATAACACTGAAGCTTTCTTT
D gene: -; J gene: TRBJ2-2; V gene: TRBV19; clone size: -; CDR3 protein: CASSILVTGELFF; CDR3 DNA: TGTGCCAGTAGTATTTTAGTCACCGGGGAGCTGTTTTTT
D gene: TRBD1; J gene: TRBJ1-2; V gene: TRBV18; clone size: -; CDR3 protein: CASSPDRGRNYGYTF; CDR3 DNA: TGTGCCAGCTCACCGGACAGGGGAAGGAACTATGGCTACACCTTC
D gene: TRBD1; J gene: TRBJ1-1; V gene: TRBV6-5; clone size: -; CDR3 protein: CASSLTGGTEAFF; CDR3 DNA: TGTGCCAGCAGCCTGACAGGGGGAACTGAAGCTTTCTTT
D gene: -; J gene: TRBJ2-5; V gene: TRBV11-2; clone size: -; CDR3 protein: CASSLVPGETQYF; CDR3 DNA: TGTGCCAGCAGCTTAGTCCCGGGGGAGACCCAGTACTTC
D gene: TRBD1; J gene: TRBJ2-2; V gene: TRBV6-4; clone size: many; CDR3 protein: CASSPGQGASTGELFF; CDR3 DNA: TGTGCCAGCAGTCCCGGACAGGGGGCAAGTACCGGGGAGCTGTTTTTT
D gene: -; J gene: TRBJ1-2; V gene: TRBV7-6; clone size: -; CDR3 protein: CASSPTGGYGYTF; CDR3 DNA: TGTGCCAGCAGCCCGACAGGTGGCTATGGCTACACCTTC
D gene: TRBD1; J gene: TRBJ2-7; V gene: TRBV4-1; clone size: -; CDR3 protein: CASSRTGRIYEQYF; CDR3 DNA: TGCGCCAGCAGCCGGACAGGGAGGATCTACGAGCAGTACTTC
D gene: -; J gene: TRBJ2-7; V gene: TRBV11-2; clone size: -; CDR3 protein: CASSLMEQATYEQYF; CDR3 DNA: TGTGCCAGCAGCTTAATGGAACAGGCTACCTACGAGCAGTACTTC
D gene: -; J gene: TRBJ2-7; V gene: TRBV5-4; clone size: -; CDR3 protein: CASSPRGSYEQYF; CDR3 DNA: TGTGCCAGCAGCCCGAGAGGTTCCTACGAGCAGTACTTC
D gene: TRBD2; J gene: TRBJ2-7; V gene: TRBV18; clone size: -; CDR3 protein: CASSEGTSGHGAYEQYF; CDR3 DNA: TGTGCCAGCTCAGAAGGGACTAGCGGTCACGGGGCCTACGAGCAGTACTTC
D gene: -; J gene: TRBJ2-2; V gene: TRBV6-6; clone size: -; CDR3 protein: CASSYTLGGSTGELFF; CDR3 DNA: TGTGCCAGCAGTTACACCCTCGGAGGCTCCACCGGGGAGCTGTTTTTT
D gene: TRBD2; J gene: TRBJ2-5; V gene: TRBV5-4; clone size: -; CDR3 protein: CASSPGLAQETQYF; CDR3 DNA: TGTGCCAGCAGCCCCGGACTAGCGCAAGAGACCCAGTACTTC
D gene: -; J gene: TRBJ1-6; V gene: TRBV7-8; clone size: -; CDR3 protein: CASSLVQNSPLHF; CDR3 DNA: TGTGCCAGCAGCTTAGTCCAAAATTCACCCCTCCACTTT
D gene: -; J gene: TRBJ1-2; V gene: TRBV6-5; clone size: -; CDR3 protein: CASSYSGEVNYGYTF; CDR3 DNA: TGTGCCAGCAGTTACTCGGGGGAGGTCAACTATGGCTACACCTTC
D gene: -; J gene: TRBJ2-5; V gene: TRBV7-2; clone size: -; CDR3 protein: CASSLASLVEQETQYF; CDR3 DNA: TGTGCCAGCAGCTTAGCCTCTCTGGTGGAGCAAGAGACCCAGTACTTC
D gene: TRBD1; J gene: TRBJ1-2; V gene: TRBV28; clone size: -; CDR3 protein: CASSEGQGTYGYTF; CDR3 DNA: TGTGCCAGCAGTGAGGGACAGGGAACCTATGGCTACACCTTC
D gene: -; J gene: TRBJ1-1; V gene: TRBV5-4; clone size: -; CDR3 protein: CASSTRVANTEAFF; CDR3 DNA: TGTGCCAGCAGCACGAGGGTAGCGAACACTGAAGCTTTCTTT
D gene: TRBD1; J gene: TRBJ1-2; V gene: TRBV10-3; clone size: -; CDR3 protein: CAISARTGQEDYGYTF; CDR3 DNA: TGTGCCATCAGTGCGCGGACAGGCCAGGAGGACTATGGCTACACCTTC
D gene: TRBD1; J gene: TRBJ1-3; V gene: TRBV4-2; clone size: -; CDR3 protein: CASSQDWQGAGNTIYF; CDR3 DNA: TGTGCCAGCAGCCAAGATTGGCAGGGGGCTGGAAACACCATATATTTT
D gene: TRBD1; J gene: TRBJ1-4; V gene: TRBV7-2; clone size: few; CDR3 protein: CASSPWTGGNEKLFF; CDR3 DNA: TGTGCCAGCAGCCCCTGGACAGGGGGAAATGAAAAACTGTTTTTT
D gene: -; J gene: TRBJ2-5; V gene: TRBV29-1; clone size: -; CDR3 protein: CSVVLTTQETQYF; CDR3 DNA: TGCAGCGTTGTCCTTACCACACAAGAGACCCAGTACTTC
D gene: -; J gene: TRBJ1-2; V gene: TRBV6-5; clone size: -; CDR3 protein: CATSPGYGYTF; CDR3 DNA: TGTGCCACCAGTCCAGGTTATGGCTACACCTTC
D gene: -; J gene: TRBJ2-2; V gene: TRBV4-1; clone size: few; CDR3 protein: CASSQDPGSHTGELFF; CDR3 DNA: TGCGCCAGCAGCCAAGATCCAGGGTCCCACACCGGGGAGCTGTTTTTT
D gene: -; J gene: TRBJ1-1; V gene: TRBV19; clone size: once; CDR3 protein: CASSRVLNTEAFF; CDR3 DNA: TGTGCCAGCAGCAGGGTCTTGAACACTGAAGCTTTCTTT